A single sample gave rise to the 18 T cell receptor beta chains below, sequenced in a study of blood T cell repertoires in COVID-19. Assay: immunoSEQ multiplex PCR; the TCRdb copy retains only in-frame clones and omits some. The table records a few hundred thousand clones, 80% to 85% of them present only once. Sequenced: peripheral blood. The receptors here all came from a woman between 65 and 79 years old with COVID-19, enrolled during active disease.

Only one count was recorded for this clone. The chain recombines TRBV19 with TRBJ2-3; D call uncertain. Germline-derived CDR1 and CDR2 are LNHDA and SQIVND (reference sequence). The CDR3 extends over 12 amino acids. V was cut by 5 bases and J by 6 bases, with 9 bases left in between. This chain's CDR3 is CASSARDDTQYF. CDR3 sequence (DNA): TGTGCCAGTAGTGCGAGAGATGATACGCAGTATTTT.

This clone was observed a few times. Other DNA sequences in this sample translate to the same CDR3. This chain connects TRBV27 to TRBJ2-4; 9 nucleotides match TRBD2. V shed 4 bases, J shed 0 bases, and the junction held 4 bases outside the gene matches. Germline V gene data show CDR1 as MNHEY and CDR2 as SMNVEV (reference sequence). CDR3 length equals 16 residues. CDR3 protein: CASSSLAGVAKNIQYF. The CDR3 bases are TGTGCCAGCAGTTCGTTAGCGGGAGTAGCCAAAAACATTCAGTACTTC.

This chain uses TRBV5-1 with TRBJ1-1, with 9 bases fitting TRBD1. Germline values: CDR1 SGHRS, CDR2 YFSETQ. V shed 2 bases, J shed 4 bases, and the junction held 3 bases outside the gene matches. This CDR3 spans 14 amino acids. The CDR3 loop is CASSFGTGSTEAFF. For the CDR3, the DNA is TGCGCCAGCAGCTTCGGGACAGGGTCCACTGAAGCTTTCTTT.

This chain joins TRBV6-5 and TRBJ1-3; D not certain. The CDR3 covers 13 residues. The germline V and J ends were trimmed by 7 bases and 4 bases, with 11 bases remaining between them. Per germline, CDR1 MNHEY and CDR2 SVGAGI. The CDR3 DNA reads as TGTGCCAGCATTGCAGGATCCGGAAACACCATATATTTT. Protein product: CASIAGSGNTIYF.

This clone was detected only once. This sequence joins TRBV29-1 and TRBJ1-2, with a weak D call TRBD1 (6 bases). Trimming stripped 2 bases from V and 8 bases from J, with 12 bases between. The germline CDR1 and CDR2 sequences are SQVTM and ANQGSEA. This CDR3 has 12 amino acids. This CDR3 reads CSVEIAGAGYTF. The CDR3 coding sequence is TGCAGCGTTGAAATTGCAGGGGCGGGCTACACCTTC.

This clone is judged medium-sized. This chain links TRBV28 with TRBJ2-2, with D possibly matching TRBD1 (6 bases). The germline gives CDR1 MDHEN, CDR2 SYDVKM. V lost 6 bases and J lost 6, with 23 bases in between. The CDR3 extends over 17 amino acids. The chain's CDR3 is CASRKTKTGPWAGELFF. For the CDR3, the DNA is TGTGCCAGCAGGAAAACGAAGACAGGTCCTTGGGCCGGGGAGCTGTTTTTT. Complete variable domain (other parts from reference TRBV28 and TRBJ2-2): DVKVTQSSRYLVKRTGEKVFLECVQDMDHENMFWYRQDPGLGLRLIYFSYDVKMKEKGDIPEGYSVSREKKERFSLILESASTNQTSMYLCASRKTKTGPWAGELFFGEGSRLTVL.

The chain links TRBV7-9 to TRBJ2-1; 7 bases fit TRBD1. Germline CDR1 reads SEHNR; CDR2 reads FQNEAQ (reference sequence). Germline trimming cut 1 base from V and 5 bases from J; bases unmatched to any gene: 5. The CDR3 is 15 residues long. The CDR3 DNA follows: TGTGCCAGCAGCTTAGTCCGGACAGGTCACAATGAGCAGTTCTTC. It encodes CASSLVRTGHNEQFF.

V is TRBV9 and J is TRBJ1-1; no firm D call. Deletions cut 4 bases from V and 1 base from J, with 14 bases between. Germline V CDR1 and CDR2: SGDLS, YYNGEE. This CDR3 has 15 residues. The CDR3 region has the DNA TGTGCCAGCAGCTCCGGGCGGGGAACGAACACTGAAGCTTTCTTT. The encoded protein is CASSSGRGTNTEAFF.

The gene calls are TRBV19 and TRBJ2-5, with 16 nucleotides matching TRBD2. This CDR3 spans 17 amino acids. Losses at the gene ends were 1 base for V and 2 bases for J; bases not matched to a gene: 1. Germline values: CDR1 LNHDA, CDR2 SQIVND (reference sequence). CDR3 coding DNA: TGTGCCAGTAGTATAGGGGGACTAGCGGGAGGGCAAGAGACCCAGTACTTC. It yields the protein CASSIGGLAGGQETQYF.

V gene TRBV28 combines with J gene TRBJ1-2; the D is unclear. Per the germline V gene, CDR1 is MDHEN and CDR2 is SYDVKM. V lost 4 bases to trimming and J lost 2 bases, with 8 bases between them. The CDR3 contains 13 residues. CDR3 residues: CASSSSGNYGYTF. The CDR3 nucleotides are TGTGCCAGCAGTTCCTCGGGGAACTATGGCTACACCTTC.

In DNA, the CDR3 is TGTGCCATCAGCGAAGGGACAGGGGGAACAAGCAATCAGCCCCAGCATTTT. Translated, it gives CAISEGTGGTSNQPQHF. This sequence joins TRBV10-3 and TRBJ1-5, with 11 bases identical to TRBD1. Germline V gene sequence: CDR1 ENHRY, CDR2 SYGVKD. CDR3 length: 17 residues. With V trimmed by 6 bases and J by 1 base, 8 bases remained unmatched.

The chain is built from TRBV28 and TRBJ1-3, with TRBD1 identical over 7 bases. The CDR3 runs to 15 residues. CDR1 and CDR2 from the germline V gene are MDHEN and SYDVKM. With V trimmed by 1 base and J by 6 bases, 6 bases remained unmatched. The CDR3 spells CASSLLSGGENTIYF. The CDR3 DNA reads TGTGCCAGCAGTTTATTATCAGGGGGTGAAAACACCATATATTTT.

For the CDR3, the DNA is TGTGCCAGCAGCCAAGACCTGAGCTCCTATAATTCACCCCTCCACTTT. It is translated as CASSQDLSSYNSPLHF. The chain couples TRBV4-2 to TRBJ1-6; no reliable D call. Trimming stripped 0 bases from V and 0 bases from J, with 6 bases between. Germline V gives CDR1 LGHNA, CDR2 YNFKEQ. CDR3 length: 16 amino acids.

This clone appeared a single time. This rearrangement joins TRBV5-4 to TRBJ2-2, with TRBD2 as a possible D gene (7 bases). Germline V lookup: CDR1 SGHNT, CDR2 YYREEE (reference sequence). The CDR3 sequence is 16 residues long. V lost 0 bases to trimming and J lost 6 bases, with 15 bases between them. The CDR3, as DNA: TGTGCCAGCAGCTTGGCCCGAGGGGGGGATCCCGGGGAGCTGTTTTTT. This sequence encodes CASSLARGGDPGELFF.

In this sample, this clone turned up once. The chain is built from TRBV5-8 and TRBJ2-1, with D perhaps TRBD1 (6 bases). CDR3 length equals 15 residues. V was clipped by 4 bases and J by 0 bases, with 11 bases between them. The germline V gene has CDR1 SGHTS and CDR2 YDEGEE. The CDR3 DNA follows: TGTGCCAGCAGCCGAGGGACAAGCTCCTACAATGAGCAGTTCTTC. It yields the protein CASSRGTSSYNEQFF.

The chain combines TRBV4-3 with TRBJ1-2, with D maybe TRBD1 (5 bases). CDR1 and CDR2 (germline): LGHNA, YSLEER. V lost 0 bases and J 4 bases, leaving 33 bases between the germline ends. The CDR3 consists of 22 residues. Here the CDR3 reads CASSQEIGAWRQNLSAFYGYTF. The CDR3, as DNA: TGCGCCAGCAGCCAAGAGATCGGAGCGTGGAGACAGAATCTGTCCGCCTTCTATGGCTACACCTTC.

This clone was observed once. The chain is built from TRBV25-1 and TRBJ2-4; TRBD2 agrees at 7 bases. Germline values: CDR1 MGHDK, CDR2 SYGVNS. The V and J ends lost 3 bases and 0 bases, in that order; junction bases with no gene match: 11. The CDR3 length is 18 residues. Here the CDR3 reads CASSDLGGDQLAKNIQYF. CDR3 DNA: TGTGCCAGCAGTGACCTGGGGGGGGATCAACTAGCCAAAAACATTCAGTACTTC.

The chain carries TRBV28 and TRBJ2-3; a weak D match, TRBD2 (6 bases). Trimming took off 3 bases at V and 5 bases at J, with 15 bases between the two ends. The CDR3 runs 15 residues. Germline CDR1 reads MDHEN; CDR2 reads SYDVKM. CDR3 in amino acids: CASSFGGAGVDTQYF. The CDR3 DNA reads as TGTGCCAGCAGTTTCGGGGGAGCCGGTGTAGATACGCAGTATTTT.